The rows below give T cell receptor beta chains drawn from one sample of a study of T cell responses to AZD1222 COVID-19 vaccine. TCRdb's copy holds only in-frame clones and misses some; the assay was immunoSEQ multiplex PCR. There are some 150,000 clones in the sample; approximately 89% occur only once, and approximately 3.1% lies in the top ten. The input for sequencing was peripheral blood, taken on day 0 of MenACWY control vaccination. Receptors were obtained from an adult in good health. Both conserved end residues are part of each CDR3.

>TRBV3-1/TRBV3-2|TRBJ1-6
CASSQVADMALHF
>TRBV5-5|TRBJ2-3
CASIPGTGPIDTQYF
>TRBV2|TRBJ2-7
CAGTLGQTYEQYF
>TRBV7-2|TRBJ2-3
CASSFFTDTQYF
>TRBV7-3|TRBJ2-7
CASSFQGRSYEQYF
>TRBV7-2|TRBJ1-2
CASSLYGGTGNGYTF
>TRBV15|TRBJ2-2
CATSRSVGSSPWELFF
>TRBV28|TRBJ2-1
CASRNKGGSSYNEQFF
>TRBV11-2|TRBJ2-5
CASSRLAQETQYF
>TRBV21-1|TRBJ1-3
CASSTGTPTAHIYF
>TRBV6-5|TRBJ2-3
CASSYRGLGDTQYF
>TRBV5-1|TRBJ1-2
CASSSNRAGYTF
>TRBV15|TRBJ1-6
CASREGSAYNSPLHF
>TRBV5-6|TRBJ1-2
CASSLGDSLYGYTF
>TRBV3-1/TRBV3-2|TRBJ1-4
CASSQEAGIGEKLFF
>TRBV11-3|TRBJ2-1
CASSLSDNEQFF
>TRBV12-5|TRBJ1-2
CASGSGRGLRGYTF
>TRBV7-9|TRBJ1-6
CASSFDSPLHF
>TRBV5-6|TRBJ1-2
CASRNYQGVGYTF
>TRBV6-5|TRBJ2-3
CASKLAGGSNTQYF
>TRBV4-2|TRBJ1-2
CASSLTGGRVDDYTF
>TRBV7-8|TRBJ1-2
CASSPGQEESYYGYTF
>TRBV10-1|TRBJ1-5
CASRNKNSNQPQHF
>TRBV6-2/TRBV6-3|TRBJ2-3
CASSMTAGVTDTQYF
>TRBV10-3|TRBJ1-5
CAISEGQGGNQPQHF
>TRBV9|TRBJ1-3
CASSPRGGSGNTIYF
>TRBV11-2|TRBJ2-6
CASSRGSSGANVLTF
>TRBV28|TRBJ1-4
CASSLRGGATNEKLFF
>TRBV12-3/TRBV12-4|TRBJ2-3
CASSFVNTDTQYF
>TRBV19|TRBJ1-1
CASFRGRGEAFF
>TRBV28|TRBJ2-1
CASSLWDSRERFF
>TRBV7-3|TRBJ2-5
CASSLRTGAKETQYF
>TRBV4-3|TRBJ1-6
CASRFLANSPLHF
>TRBV7-9|TRBJ2-3
CASSSGTPMYF
>TRBV9|TRBJ1-2
CASSERAGKGYTF
>TRBV25-1|TRBJ2-1
CASRTSGIDEQFF
>TRBV12-3/TRBV12-4|TRBJ2-1
CASSNNEQFF
>TRBV12-5|TRBJ1-2
CASGPEGGFYGYTF
>TRBV7-2|TRBJ1-1
CASSLARQNTEAFF
>TRBV6-5|TRBJ2-1
CASTQQGRVNEQFF
>TRBV4-1|TRBJ2-2
CASSQDTGSTGELFF
>TRBV27|TRBJ1-5
CASAQGYNQPQHF
>TRBV29-1|TRBJ2-6
CSVEDYGQGSSGANVLTF
>TRBV7-8|TRBJ1-4
CASSSYRLTGKNAEKLFF
>TRBV5-1|TRBJ1-3
CASAPGADGRNTIYF
>TRBV28|TRBJ1-2
CASRLGTEYGYTF
>TRBV9|TRBJ1-4
CASSVGGATNEKLFF
>TRBV19|TRBJ1-5
CASSSGPGGPRHF
>TRBV10-3|TRBJ1-3
CAISETSSGNTIYF
>TRBV11-3|TRBJ2-1
CASSFGLAGGGNEQFF
>TRBV18|TRBJ1-4
CASSPPGTEKLFF
>TRBV12-3/TRBV12-4|TRBJ1-2
CASMPQGLNGYTF
>TRBV27|TRBJ2-5
CASKPWVEETQYF
>TRBV7-2|TRBJ2-2
CASSLVASAGELFF
>TRBV19|TRBJ1-2
CASNDLGPNYGYTF
>TRBV19|TRBJ1-6
CASSIGGGYNSPLHF
>TRBV4-3|TRBJ1-3
CASSPEADGNTIYF
>TRBV5-1|TRBJ2-1
CASSATGAKYNEQFF
>TRBV2|TRBJ2-7
CASSAQGVAYEQYF
>TRBV2|TRBJ2-7
CASRRQGNYEQYF